This T cell receptor beta chain was profiled in a study of shared clonotypes between healthy human individuals. Of note for this clone: Its antigen remains unknown.

Broader study findings: A limitation of the genetic and exposure-history diversity represented arose from few donors. Naive subsets generally had larger estimated richness than memory subsets.

TCRdb's table, derived via immunoSEQ multiplex PCR, lists solely in-frame clones and lacks some. The sample has hundreds of thousands of clones, 90% to 97% seen once. Healthy HIV-negative adults without recent acute infections or vaccinations served as donors. In germline, CDR1 is SGHNT, CDR2 YYREEE (reference sequence). The CDR3 contains 12 residues. Trimming removed 0 bases at V and 6 bases at J, with 7 bases between. This chain links TRBV5-4 with TRBJ2-7; D possibly corresponds to TRBD1 (5 bases). The sample taken for sequencing was naive CD4+ T cells sorted from blood. This sample's subset: CD45RA+ positively selected. This sequence was found in a woman aged 30 to 39 in good health. The CDR3 DNA is TGTGCCAGCAGCTTGGTTAGGGGCGAGCAGTACTTC. Its translation: CASSLVRGEQYF.